Listed here are 21 T cell receptor beta chains from one sample, sequenced in a study of cytomegalovirus exposure and HLA in healthy donors. The PCR was carried out with 60 Vbeta primers and 13 Jbeta primers. TCRdb's table, derived via immunoSEQ multiplex PCR, lists solely in-frame clones and lacks some. The repertoire consists of about 94,000 clones, with 7.6% occurring once and the leading ten covering 2% to 2.5%. Sequencing was performed on PBMCs. These receptors all stem from a man in his fifties or sixties in good health and CMV-seronegative.

This clone occurred a few times. The chain employs TRBV7-2 and TRBJ2-3, with D possibly being TRBD2 (6 bases). The germline CDR1 and CDR2 sequences are SGHTA and FQGNSA. With 2 bases removed from V and 0 bases from J, the gap between germline ends came to 9 bases. The CDR3 is 15 amino acids. DNA for the CDR3: TGTGCCAGCAGCTTACTAGCGAGAAGCACAGATACGCAGTATTTT. This codes for CASSLLARSTDTQYF.

J is TRBJ1-5 and V is TRBV5-5; D is uncertain. This CDR3 contains 14 residues. Germline V gives CDR1 SGHKS, CDR2 YYEKEE (reference sequence). The germline V and J ends were trimmed by 3 bases and 5 bases, with 12 bases remaining between them. The DNA of the CDR3 is TGTGCCAGCAGCTCGGGGAGGTGGGATCAGCCCCAGCATTTT. Translation gives CASSSGRWDQPQHF.

This clone was picked up a small number of times. The chain is built from TRBV27 and TRBJ2-4, with D unclear. The V gene lost 6 bases and the J gene lost 6 bases, with 33 bases spanning the gap. From germline, CDR1 is MNHEY and CDR2 SMNVEV (reference sequence). This CDR3 has 20 residues. Here the CDR3 reads CASSSKRTNHASSQLNIQYF. CDR3 nucleotides: TGTGCCAGCAGCTCTAAGCGCACCAACCATGCTTCAAGCCAGTTAAACATTCAGTACTTC.

This clone was found a few times. The chain combines TRBV2 with TRBJ1-4, with 9 bases identical to TRBD1. This CDR3 comprises 15 residues. Germline CDR1 SNHLY, CDR2 FYNNEI. The trim removed 5 bases at V and 7 bases at J, leaving 8 bases unmatched. CDR3: CASSPTGGAFEKLFF. CDR3 nucleotide sequence: TGTGCCAGCAGTCCAACAGGGGGCGCGTTTGAAAAACTGTTTTTT.

This clone was observed a handful of times. The chain carries TRBV7-2 and TRBJ2-2, with D perhaps matching TRBD2 (5 bases). V shed 2 bases and J shed 4 bases, with 11 bases lying between them. This CDR3 region has 15 residues. From germline, CDR1 is SGHTA and CDR2 FQGNSA. CDR3 coding DNA: TGTGCCAGCAGCTTAAGGCTAGCCGTCACCGGGGAGCTGTTTTTT. Protein sequence: CASSLRLAVTGELFF. Using reference TRBV7-2 and TRBJ2-2 for the parts outside the CDR3, the full variable domain is GAGVSQSPSNKVTEKGKDVELRCDPISGHTALYWYRQSLGQGLEFLIYFQGNSAPDKSGLPSDRFSAERTGGSVSTLTIQRTQQEDSAVYLCASSLRLAVTGELFFGEGSRLTVL.

The chain carries TRBV6-1 and TRBJ2-7; tentative D call: TRBD2 (5 bases). The CDR3 length is 13 residues. With 6 bases removed from V and 2 bases from J, the gap between germline ends came to 11 bases. CDR1 is MNHNS, CDR2 SASEGT, per germline. This CDR3 reads CASSLDWPYEQYF. The CDR3 nucleotides are TGTGCCAGCAGCCTGGACTGGCCCTACGAGCAGTACTTC.

This clone came up a few times. This chain links TRBV2 with TRBJ1-1; TRBD1 is a possible D gene (5 bases). This CDR3 spans 14 amino acids. Trimming left V 0 bases short and J 4 bases short, with 9 bases between. Germline CDR1 SNHLY, CDR2 FYNNEI. DNA of the CDR3: TGTGCCAGCAGTGAAGCTCTGGGGGGCACTGAAGCTTTCTTT. Its protein product is CASSEALGGTEAFF.

This rearrangement joins TRBV7-2 to TRBJ2-3, with 13 nucleotides matching TRBD2. CDR3 length equals 15 residues. V lost 2 bases to trimming and J lost 6 bases; unmatched junction nucleotides: 2. From germline, CDR1 is SGHTA and CDR2 FQGNSA. The CDR3 DNA is TGTGCCAGCAGCTTACCGACTAGCGGGAGGGATACGCAGTATTTT. The encoded protein is CASSLPTSGRDTQYF. Supplemented by reference TRBV7-2 and TRBJ2-3, the full variable domain reads GAGVSQSPSNKVTEKGKDVELRCDPISGHTALYWYRQSLGQGLEFLIYFQGNSAPDKSGLPSDRFSAERTGGSVSTLTIQRTQQEDSAVYLCASSLPTSGRDTQYFGPGTRLTVL.

This chain links TRBV6-1 with TRBJ2-2; 9 nucleotides agree with TRBD1. Trimming removed 2 bases from V and 1 base from J; junction bases left unmatched: 5. The CDR3 totals 17 residues. Germline CDR1 is MNHNS and CDR2 is SASEGT. The CDR3 region has the DNA TGTGCCAGCAGTGAACTAGGACAGGGGAAGAACACCGGGGAGCTGTTTTTT. Translating it yields CASSELGQGKNTGELFF.

This clone was recorded a few times. The rearrangement joins TRBV6-1 to TRBJ2-5, with a tentative D call TRBD2 (6 bases). The CDR3 runs to 16 residues. Trimming shortened V by 1 base and J by 5 bases, and 17 bases separated the two germline ends. Germline CDR1 and CDR2: MNHNS and SASEGT. CDR3 sequence: CASSEDLVNRGETQYF. CDR3 DNA: TGTGCCAGCAGTGAAGACCTGGTAAACCGGGGGGAGACCCAGTACTTC.

This chain links TRBV6-1 with TRBJ2-7, with D unresolved. The V gene lost 2 bases and the J gene lost 2 bases, with 4 bases spanning the gap. The germline V gene encodes CDR1 MNHNS and CDR2 SASEGT. This CDR3 is 12 amino acids long. CDR3 DNA: TGTGCCAGCAGTGAATTAACCTACGAGCAGTACTTC. Its protein product is CASSELTYEQYF.

The CDR3, as DNA: TGTGCCAGCAGCCTAGAGAAACACGGAGAAGCTTTCTTT. Encoded protein: CASSLEKHGEAFF. This chain joins TRBV21-1 and TRBJ1-1. TRBV21-1 is recorded as a pseudogene. The CDR3 has 13 amino acids.

This clone was detected a few times. The rearrangement joins TRBV19 to TRBJ1-1, with TRBD1 as a possible D gene (5 bases). Germline V gene data show CDR1 as LNHDA and CDR2 as SQIVND (reference sequence). V lost 1 base and J 8 bases, leaving 11 bases between the germline ends. CDR3 length equals 13 residues. The chain's CDR3 is CASSIGGTREAFF. For the CDR3, the DNA is TGTGCCAGTAGTATAGGGGGCACGAGAGAAGCTTTCTTT.

Here the CDR3 reads CATSREGGNTGELFF. The CDR3 nucleotides are TGTGCCACCAGCAGAGAGGGGGGGAACACCGGGGAGCTGTTTTTT. The chain couples TRBV15 to TRBJ2-2, with D possibly being TRBD2 (6 bases). V was shortened by 0 bases and J by 1 base, with 6 bases between the two germline ends. The CDR3 is made up of 15 amino acids. CDR1 and CDR2 (germline): LNHNV, YYDKDF (reference sequence).

This clone occurred a few times. The genes are TRBV18 and TRBJ1-1, with a weak D call TRBD1 (6 bases). CDR1 and CDR2 (germline): KGHSH, LQKENI. V shed 3 bases and J shed 8 bases, with 10 bases lying between them. This CDR3 comprises 12 residues. The CDR3 nucleotides are TGTGCCAGCTCACCGCGGACAGTCGAAGCTTTCTTT. Residues: CASSPRTVEAFF.

A word on this clone: Its ends do not fully match the called genes, so a read error is possible. The chain employs TRBV19 and TRBJ1-1; a possible D gene is TRBD1 (6 bases). Looked up from germline, CDR1 is LNHDA and CDR2 is SQIVND (reference sequence). The CDR3 is 15 amino acids. The CDR3 bases are TGTGCCAGTAACCCGGGCAGGCAGGGGAACACTGAAGTTTTCTTT. Translation: CASNPGRQGNTEVFF. The full variable domain, completed using reference TRBV19 and TRBJ1-1, is DGGITQSPKYLFRKEGQNVTLSCEQNLNHDAMYWYRQDPGQGLRLIYYSQIVNDFQKGDIAEGYSVSREKKESFPLTVTSAQKNPTAFYLCASNPGRQGNTEVFFGQGTRLTVV.

This clone was picked up a small number of times. The chain uses TRBV7-9 and TRBJ2-7, with 10 positions matching TRBD1. The CDR3 extends over 16 amino acids. Germline CDR1 SEHNR, CDR2 FQNEAQ (reference sequence). Trimming took 1 base from V and 0 from J; bases not matched to a gene: 3. This chain's CDR3 is CASSLGTGGFSYEQYF. The CDR3 DNA reads TGTGCCAGCAGCTTAGGGACAGGGGGTTTCTCCTACGAGCAGTACTTC.

This clone occurred a few times. The chain uses TRBV5-1 and TRBJ2-1; 10 bases are shared with TRBD1. Trimming at V came to 6 bases and at J to 0 bases, leaving 9 bases not matched to a gene. Per germline, CDR1 SGHRS and CDR2 YFSETQ. The CDR3 is made up of 17 amino acids. The CDR3 loop reads CASMVGQGGLSYNEQFF. The CDR3 bases are TGCGCCAGCATGGTTGGACAGGGGGGACTCTCCTACAATGAGCAGTTCTTC.

The sample holds a few counts of this clone. This chain connects TRBV5-1 to TRBJ2-7; 10 nucleotides match TRBD2. The germline CDR1 and CDR2 sequences are SGHRS and YFSETQ. V was pared by 1 base and J by 3 bases, with 13 bases of the junction left unmatched. The CDR3 is made up of 18 amino acids. Written as DNA, the CDR3 is TGCGCCAGCAGCTTGATCCCCCTACAGCGGGAGGGCATCTACGAGCAGTACTTC. This codes for CASSLIPLQREGIYEQYF.

The rearrangement uses TRBV7-3 and TRBJ2-3; 10 bases map to TRBD2. Losses at the gene ends were 6 bases for V and 5 bases for J; bases not matched to a gene: 14. This CDR3 spans 17 amino acids. Germline V gives CDR1 SGHTA, CDR2 FQGTGA. CDR3 sequence: CASSPAGLAGGVDTQYF. The CDR3 DNA reads TGTGCCAGCAGTCCCGCCGGGTTAGCGGGAGGTGTAGATACGCAGTATTTT.

The genes are TRBV28 and TRBJ2-1; weak D call: TRBD1 (5 bases). Trimming pared 6 bases from V and 2 bases from J, leaving 14 bases between. The V gene's germline CDR1 is MDHEN and CDR2 SYDVKM. This CDR3 comprises 15 residues. The CDR3 region has the DNA TGTGCCAGCAGCCGCACGACAGAGGCCTACAATGAGCAGTTCTTC. It translates to CASSRTTEAYNEQFF.